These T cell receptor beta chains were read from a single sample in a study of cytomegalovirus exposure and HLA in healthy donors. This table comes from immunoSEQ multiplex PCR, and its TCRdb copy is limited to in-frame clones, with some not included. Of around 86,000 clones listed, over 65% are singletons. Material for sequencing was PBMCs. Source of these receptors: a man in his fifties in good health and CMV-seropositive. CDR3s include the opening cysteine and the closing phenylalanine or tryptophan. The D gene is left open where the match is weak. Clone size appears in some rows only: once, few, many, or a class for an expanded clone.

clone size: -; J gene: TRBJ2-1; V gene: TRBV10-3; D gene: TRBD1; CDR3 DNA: TGTGCCATCAGTGGAGGGACAGGGGCGTTCAATGAGCAGTTCTTC; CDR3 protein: CAISGGTGAFNEQFF
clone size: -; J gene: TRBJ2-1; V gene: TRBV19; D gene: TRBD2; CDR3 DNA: TGTGCCAGTACCAAAACTAGCGGGTTTTACAATGAGCAGTTCTTC; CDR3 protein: CASTKTSGFYNEQFF
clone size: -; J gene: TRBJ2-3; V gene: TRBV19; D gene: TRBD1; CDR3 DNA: TGTGCCAGTAGTAGGACAGGGGGGCTGGGAGATACGCAGTATTTT; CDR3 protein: CASSRTGGLGDTQYF
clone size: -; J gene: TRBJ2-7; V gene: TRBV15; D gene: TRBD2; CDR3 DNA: TGTGCCACCAGCAAAATAGCGGGAGCCTCCTACGAGCAGTACTTC; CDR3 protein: CATSKIAGASYEQYF
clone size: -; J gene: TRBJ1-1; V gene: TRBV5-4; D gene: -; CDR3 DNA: TGTGCCAGCAGTCCGGACAGACTGAACACTGAAGCTTTCTTT; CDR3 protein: CASSPDRLNTEAFF
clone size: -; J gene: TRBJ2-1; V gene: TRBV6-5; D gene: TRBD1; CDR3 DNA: TGTGCCAGCAAGGGGGCATTAGTGAATGAGCAGTTCTTC; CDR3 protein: CASKGALVNEQFF
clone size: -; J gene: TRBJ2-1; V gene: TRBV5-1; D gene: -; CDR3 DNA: TGCGCCAGCAGCTTGGGAATAGGGGTCGATGAGCAGTTCTTC; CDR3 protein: CASSLGIGVDEQFF
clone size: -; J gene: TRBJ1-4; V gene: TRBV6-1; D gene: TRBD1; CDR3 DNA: TGTGCCAGCAGTAGACAGGGTATTAATGAAAAACTGTTTTTT; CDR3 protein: CASSRQGINEKLFF
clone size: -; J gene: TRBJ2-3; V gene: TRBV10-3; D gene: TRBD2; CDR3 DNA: TGTGCCATCAGTGAGGGACCCGGGACTAGCCCTTTTGATACGCAGTATTTT; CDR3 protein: CAISEGPGTSPFDTQYF
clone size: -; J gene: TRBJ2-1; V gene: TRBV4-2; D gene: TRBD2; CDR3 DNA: TGTGCCAGCAGCCAAAGGCCGACCCGGGACTATGCCTACAATGAGCAGTTCTTC; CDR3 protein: CASSQRPTRDYAYNEQFF
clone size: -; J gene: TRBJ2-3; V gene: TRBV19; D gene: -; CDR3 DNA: TGTGCCAGTAGTATAGATCGAGTGGCGGGGGATACGCAGTATTTT; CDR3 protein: CASSIDRVAGDTQYF
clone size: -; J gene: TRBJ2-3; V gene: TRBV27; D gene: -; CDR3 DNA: TGTGCCAGCAGTTTTTACAGACGTCGGACAGATACGCAGTATTTT; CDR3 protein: CASSFYRRRTDTQYF
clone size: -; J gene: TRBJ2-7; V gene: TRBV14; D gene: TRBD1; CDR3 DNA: TGTGCCAGCAGCCAAAGCGGGACAGGGGCCTACGAGCAGTACTTC; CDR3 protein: CASSQSGTGAYEQYF
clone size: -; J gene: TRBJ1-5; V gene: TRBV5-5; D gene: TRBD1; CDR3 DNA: TGTGCCAGCAGCAAGACAGGGCCTGATCAGCCCCAGCATTTT; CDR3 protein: CASSKTGPDQPQHF
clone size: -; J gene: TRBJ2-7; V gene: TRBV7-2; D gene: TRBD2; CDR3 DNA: TGTGCCAGCAGCCATGGACTAGCGGACTCCTACGAGCAGTACTTC; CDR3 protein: CASSHGLADSYEQYF
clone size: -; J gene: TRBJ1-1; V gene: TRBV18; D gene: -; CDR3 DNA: TGTGCCAGCTCACCATTGGGGCGCAGCAACACTGAAGCTTTCTTT; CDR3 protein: CASSPLGRSNTEAFF
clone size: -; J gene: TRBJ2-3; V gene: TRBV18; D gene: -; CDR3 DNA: TGTGCCAGCTCATCGACAGCCACCACAGATACGCAGTATTTT; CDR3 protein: CASSSTATTDTQYF
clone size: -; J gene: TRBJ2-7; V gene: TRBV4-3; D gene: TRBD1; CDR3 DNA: TGCGCCAGCAGCCAAGGTTCCCAGGGGGCCTCCTACGAGCAGTACTTC; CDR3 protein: CASSQGSQGASYEQYF
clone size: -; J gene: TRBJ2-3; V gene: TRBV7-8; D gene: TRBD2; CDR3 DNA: TGTGCCAGCAGCTCCCGGTTGGGGGAGGGAGCAGATACGCAGTATTTT; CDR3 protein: CASSSRLGEGADTQYF
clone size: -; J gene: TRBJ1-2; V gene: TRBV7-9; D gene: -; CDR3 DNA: TGTTCCAGCAGCCGCGCAATGACAGGTTTATATGGCTACACCTTC; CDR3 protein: CSSSRAMTGLYGYTF
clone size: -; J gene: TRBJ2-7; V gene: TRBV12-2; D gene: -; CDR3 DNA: TGTGCAAGTCGCTTATATGTGCAGGCGGGAGAGGTGTACTTC; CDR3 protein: CASRLYVQAGEVYF
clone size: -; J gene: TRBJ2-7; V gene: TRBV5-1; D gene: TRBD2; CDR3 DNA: TGCGCCAGCAGACCCGGGACTAGCGGTAACTACGAGCAGTACTTC; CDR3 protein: CASRPGTSGNYEQYF
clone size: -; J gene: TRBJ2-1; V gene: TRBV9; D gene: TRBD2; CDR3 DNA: TGTGCCAGCAGCGGCCATACCCGGCTAGCGGGCCACTACAATGAGCAGTTCTTC; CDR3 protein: CASSGHTRLAGHYNEQFF
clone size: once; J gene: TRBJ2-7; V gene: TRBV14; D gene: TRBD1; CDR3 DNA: TGTGCCAGCAGGGACAGGGGGTCCTACGAGCAGTACTTC; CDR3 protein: CASRDRGSYEQYF
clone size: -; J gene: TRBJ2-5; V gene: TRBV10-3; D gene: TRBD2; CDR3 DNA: TGTGCCATCAGTGGAGGGAGCGGGAGTGGTGAGACCCAGTACTTC; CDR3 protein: CAISGGSGSGETQYF
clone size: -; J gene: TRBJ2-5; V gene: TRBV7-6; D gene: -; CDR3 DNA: TGTGCCAGCAGCCGTCCCCGGGAGACCCAGTACTTC; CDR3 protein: CASSRPRETQYF
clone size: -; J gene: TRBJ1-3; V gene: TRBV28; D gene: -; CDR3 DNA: TGTGCCAGCAGTTTGGGCGGAAACACCATATATTTT; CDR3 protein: CASSLGGNTIYF
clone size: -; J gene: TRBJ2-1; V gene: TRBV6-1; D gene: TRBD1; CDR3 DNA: TGTGCCAGCAGAGGACAGGGGGGCTACAATGAGCAGTTCTTC; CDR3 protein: CASRGQGGYNEQFF
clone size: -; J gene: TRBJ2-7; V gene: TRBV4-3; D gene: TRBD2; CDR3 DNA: TGCGCCAGCAGCCAAGATCGCGGCGGGAGTAGGTACGAGCAGTACTTC; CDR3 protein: CASSQDRGGSRYEQYF
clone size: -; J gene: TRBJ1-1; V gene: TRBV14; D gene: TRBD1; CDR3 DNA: TGTGCCAGCAGCCAAGATTTCGGACAGGTGTGGTCCACTGAAGCTTTCTTT; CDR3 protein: CASSQDFGQVWSTEAFF
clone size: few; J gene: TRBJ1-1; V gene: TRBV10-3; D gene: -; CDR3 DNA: TGTGCCATCAGTGAGGCAGAGAACACTGAAGCTTTCTTT; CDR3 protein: CAISEAENTEAFF
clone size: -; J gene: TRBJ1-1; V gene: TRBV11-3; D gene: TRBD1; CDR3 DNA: TGTGCCAGCAGCTTCGGACAGGGGGCGCCTACTGAAGCTTTCTTT; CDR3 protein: CASSFGQGAPTEAFF
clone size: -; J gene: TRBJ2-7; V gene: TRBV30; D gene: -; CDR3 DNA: TGTGCCCTGGAAGACACGTCCTACGAGCAGTACTTC; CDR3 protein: CALEDTSYEQYF
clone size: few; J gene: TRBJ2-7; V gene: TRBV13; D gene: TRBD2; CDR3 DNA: TGTGCCAGCAGCTTGGTCAGCGCACCGGGAGGGAGATACGAGCAGTACTTC; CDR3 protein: CASSLVSAPGGRYEQYF
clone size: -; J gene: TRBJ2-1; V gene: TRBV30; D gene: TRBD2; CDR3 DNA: TGTGCCTGGAGTGCCGGGGGGGCCCCCCAGGAGAGGTACAATGAGCAGTTCTTC; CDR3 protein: CAWSAGGAPQERYNEQFF
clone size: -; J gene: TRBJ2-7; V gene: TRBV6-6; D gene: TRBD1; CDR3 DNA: TGTGCCAGCAGCAGACAGGGAATCGAGCAGTACTTC; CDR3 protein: CASSRQGIEQYF
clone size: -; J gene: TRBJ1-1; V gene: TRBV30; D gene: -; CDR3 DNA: TGTGCCTGGAGATATGTATACGGACAGCGTACTTCTGAAGCTTTCTTT; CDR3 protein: CAWRYVYGQRTSEAFF
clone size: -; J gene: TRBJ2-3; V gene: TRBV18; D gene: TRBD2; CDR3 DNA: TGTGCCAGCTCACCGGGGGAGGGAGATACGCAGTATTTT; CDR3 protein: CASSPGEGDTQYF
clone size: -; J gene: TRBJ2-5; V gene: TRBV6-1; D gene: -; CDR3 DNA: TGTGCCAGCCTGTCGTTTGGGGGGTCGGGGGAGACCCAGTACTTC; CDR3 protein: CASLSFGGSGETQYF
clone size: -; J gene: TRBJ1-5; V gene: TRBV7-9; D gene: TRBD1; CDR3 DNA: TGTGCCAGCAGTCCACAGGGGGCAAGCAATCAGCCCCAGCATTTT; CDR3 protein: CASSPQGASNQPQHF
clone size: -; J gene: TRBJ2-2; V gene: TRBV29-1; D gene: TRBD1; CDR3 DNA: TGCAGCGTGACAGGGGGCCACGGGGAGCTGTTTTTT; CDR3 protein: CSVTGGHGELFF
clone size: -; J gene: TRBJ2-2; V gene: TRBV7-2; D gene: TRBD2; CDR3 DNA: TGTGCCAGCAGCTCCCCACGGCAGGGACTATTCATCGGGGAGCTGTTTTTT; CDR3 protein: CASSSPRQGLFIGELFF
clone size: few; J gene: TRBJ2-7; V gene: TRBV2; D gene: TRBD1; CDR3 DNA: TGTGCCAGCAGTGTAGACAGGGGCTCCTACGAGCAGTACTTC; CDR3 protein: CASSVDRGSYEQYF
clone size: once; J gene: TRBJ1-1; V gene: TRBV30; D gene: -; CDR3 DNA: TGTGCCTGGAGCCCTCCGGGGAGTCTAATGAACACTGAAGCTTTCTTT; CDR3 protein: CAWSPPGSLMNTEAFF
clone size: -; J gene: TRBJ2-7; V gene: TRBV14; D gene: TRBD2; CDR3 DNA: TGTGCCAGCAGCCAATCGCGACTAGCGGGAGCTCGAACCTACGAGCAGTACTTC; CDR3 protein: CASSQSRLAGARTYEQYF
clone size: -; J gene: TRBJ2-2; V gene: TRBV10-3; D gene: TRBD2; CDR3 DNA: TGTGCCATCAGTGAGACGCTAGCGGACACCGGGGAGCTGTTTTTT; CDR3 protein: CAISETLADTGELFF
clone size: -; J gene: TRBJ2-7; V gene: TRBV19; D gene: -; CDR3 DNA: TGTGCCAGTAGTATGCCCCGGCAGGGAATTCACGAGCAGTACTTC; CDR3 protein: CASSMPRQGIHEQYF
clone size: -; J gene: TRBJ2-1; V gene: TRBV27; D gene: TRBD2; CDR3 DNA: TGTGCCAGCAGCAGGACTAGCGGGAGGAATGAGCAGTTCTTC; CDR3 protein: CASSRTSGRNEQFF
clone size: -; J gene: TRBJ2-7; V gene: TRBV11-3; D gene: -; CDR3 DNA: TGTGCCAGCGGATCCCCCAGGGTCGACGAGCAGTACTTC; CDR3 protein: CASGSPRVDEQYF
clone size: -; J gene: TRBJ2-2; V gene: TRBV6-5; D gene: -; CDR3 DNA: TGTGCCAGCACAATGAACACCGGGGAGCTGTTTTTT; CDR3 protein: CASTMNTGELFF
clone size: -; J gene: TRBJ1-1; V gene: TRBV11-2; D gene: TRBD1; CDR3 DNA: TGTGCCACCATCCCGACAGGGCCGACTGAAGCTTTCTTT; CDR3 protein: CATIPTGPTEAFF